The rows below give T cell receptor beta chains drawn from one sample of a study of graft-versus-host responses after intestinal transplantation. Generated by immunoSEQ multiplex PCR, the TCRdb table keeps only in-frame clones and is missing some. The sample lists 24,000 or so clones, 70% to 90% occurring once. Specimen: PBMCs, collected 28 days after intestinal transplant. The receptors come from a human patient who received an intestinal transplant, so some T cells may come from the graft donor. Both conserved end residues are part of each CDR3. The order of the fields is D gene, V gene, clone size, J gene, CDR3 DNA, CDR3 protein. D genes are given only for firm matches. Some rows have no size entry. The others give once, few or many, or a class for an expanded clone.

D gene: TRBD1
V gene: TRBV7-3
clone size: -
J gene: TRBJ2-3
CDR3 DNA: TGTGCCAGCAGCTTAACTGCTACAGGGGATTACACAGATACGCAGTATTTT
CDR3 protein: CASSLTATGDYTDTQYF

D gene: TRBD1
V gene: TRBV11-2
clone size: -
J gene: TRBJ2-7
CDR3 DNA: TGTGCCAGCAGCTTCGGGACAGATACTTACGAGCAGTACTTC
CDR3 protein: CASSFGTDTYEQYF

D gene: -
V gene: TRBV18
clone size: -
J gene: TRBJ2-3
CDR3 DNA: TGTGCCAGCTCACCTCGCACAGATACGCAGTATTTT
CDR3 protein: CASSPRTDTQYF

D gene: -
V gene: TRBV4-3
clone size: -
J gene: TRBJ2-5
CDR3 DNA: TGCGCCAGCAGCCATTACAGAGGGACCCAGTACTTC
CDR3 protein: CASSHYRGTQYF

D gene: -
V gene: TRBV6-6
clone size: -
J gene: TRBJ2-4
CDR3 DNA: TGTGCCAGCAGTTACCCGGGGACAGCCAAAAACATTCAGTACTTC
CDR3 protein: CASSYPGTAKNIQYF

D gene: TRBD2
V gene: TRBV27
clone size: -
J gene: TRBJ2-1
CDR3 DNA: TGTGCCAGCAGTTTAATGGGGGGCGCAGGGACTAGCTCCTACAATGAGCAGTTCTTC
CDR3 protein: CASSLMGGAGTSSYNEQFF

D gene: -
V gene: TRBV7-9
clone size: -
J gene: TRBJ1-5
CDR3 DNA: TGTGCCAGCAGCTTAACCGCAGATCAGCCCCAGCATTTT
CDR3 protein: CASSLTADQPQHF

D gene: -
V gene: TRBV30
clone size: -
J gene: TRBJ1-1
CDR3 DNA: TGTGCCTGGAGTGCCCGACGTCTTGACGGGGCTTTCTTT
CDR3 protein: CAWSARRLDGAFF

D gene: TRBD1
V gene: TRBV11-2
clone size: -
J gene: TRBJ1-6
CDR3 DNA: TGTGCCAGCAGCTTGACAGGGGATCGGTTGGATTCACCCCTCCACTTT
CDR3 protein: CASSLTGDRLDSPLHF

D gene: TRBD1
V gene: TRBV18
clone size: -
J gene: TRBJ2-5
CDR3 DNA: TGTGCCAGCTCACCTCACAGGGGAGAGACCCAGTACTTC
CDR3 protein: CASSPHRGETQYF

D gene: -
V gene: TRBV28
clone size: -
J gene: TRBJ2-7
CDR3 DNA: TGTGCCAGCAGTTTATCGCAGGGTGGTTCCTACGAGCAGTACTTC
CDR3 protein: CASSLSQGGSYEQYF

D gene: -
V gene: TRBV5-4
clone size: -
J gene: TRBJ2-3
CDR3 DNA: TGTGCCAGCAGCTCGGGACCGACTGTCTTAGATACGCAGTATTTT
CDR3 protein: CASSSGPTVLDTQYF

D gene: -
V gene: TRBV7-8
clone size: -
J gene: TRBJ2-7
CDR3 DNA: TGTGCCAGCAGCTTCCCAGGGCCTTACCCGTACGAGCAGTACTTC
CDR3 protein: CASSFPGPYPYEQYF

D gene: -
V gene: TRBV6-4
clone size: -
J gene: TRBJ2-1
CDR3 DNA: TGTGCCAGCAGCCAAATCGTAGGGGTCTCCTACAATGAGCAGTTCTTC
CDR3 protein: CASSQIVGVSYNEQFF

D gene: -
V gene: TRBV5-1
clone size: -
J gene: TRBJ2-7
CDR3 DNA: TGCGCCAGCAGAAATTTCCTATACGAGCAGTACTTC
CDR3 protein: CASRNFLYEQYF

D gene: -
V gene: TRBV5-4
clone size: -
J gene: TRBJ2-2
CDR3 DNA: TGTGCCAGCAGCCCCATCGCAGGACAGACCCCACCGTGGGAGCTGTTTTTT
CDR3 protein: CASSPIAGQTPPWELFF

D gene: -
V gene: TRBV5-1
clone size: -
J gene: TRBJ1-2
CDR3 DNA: TGCGCCAGCAGTAGTAGCGGGGTAGGGGTGAGCGGCTACACCTTC
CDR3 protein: CASSSSGVGVSGYTF

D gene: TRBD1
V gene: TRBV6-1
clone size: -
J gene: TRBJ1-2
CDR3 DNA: TGTGCCAGTGCAACCACCGGGACAGGGAACTATGGCTACACCTTC
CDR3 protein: CASATTGTGNYGYTF

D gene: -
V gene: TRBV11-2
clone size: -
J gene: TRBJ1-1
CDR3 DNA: TGTGCCAGCAGCTTCCAGGGGCTTCCGAACACTGAAGCTTTCTTT
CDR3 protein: CASSFQGLPNTEAFF

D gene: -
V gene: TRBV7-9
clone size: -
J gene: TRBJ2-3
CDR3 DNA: TGTGCCAGCAGCCTGCCCGCGAAGGGCACTCCCACTAGCACAGATACGCAGTATTTT
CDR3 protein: CASSLPAKGTPTSTDTQYF

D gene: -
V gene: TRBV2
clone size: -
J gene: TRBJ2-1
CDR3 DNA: TGTGCCAGCAGTGAGATTAAGGGTTCTAACAATGAGCAGTTCTTC
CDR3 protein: CASSEIKGSNNEQFF

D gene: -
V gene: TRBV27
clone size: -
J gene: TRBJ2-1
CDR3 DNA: TGTGCCAGCACCACAGGGGTTGGGGACCCGGGGGGCAATGAGCAGTTCTTC
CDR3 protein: CASTTGVGDPGGNEQFF

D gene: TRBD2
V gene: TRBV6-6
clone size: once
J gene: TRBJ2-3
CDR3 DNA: TGTGCCAGCAGTCCCCCGGGACTAGCGGTTCGAGATACGCAGTATTTT
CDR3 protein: CASSPPGLAVRDTQYF

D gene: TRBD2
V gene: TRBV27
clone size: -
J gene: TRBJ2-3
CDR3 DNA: TGTGCCAGCAGTTTCGGGGGGAGCACAGATACGCAGTATTTT
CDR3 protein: CASSFGGSTDTQYF

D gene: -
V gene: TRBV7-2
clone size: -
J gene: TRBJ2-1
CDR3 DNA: TGTGCCAGCAGCTACGGCAGCTCCTACAATGAGCAGTTCTTC
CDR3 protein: CASSYGSSYNEQFF

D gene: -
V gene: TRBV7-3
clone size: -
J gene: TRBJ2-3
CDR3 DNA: TGTGCCAGCAGTTCCGGTCCAAGCACAGATACGCAGTATTTT
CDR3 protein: CASSSGPSTDTQYF

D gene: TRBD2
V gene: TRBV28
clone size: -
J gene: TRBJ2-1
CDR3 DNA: TGTGCCAGCAGTTTATTCGCTAGCGGGAGAAATGAGCAGTTCTTC
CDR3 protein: CASSLFASGRNEQFF

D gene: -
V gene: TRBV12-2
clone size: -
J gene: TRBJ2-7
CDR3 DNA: TGTGCAAGTCGCTCGAGCGGGAGCGAGCAGTACTTC
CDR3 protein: CASRSSGSEQYF

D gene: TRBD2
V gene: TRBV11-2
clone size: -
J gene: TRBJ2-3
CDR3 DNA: TGTGCCAGCAGCTTAGACCTAGCGGGGCCCACAGATACGCAGTATTTT
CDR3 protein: CASSLDLAGPTDTQYF

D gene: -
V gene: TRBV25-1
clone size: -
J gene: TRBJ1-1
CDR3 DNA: TGTGCCAGCACCATGGGGGACACTGAAGCTTTCTTT
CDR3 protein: CASTMGDTEAFF

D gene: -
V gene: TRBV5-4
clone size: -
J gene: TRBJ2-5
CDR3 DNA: TGTGCCAGCAGCTTGAGAGAGACCCAGTACTTC
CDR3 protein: CASSLRETQYF

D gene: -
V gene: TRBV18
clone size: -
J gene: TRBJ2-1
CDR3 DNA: TGTGCCAGCTCACCCCCGGGTAGGACTCGCGGCTACAATGAGCAGTTCTTC
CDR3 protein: CASSPPGRTRGYNEQFF

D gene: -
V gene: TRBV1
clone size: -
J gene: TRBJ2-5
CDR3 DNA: TGCACCAGCAGCCAAGGTAGCGAGACCCAGTACTTC
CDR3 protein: CTSSQGSETQYF

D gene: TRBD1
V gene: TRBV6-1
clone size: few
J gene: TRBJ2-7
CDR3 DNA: TGTGCCAGCAGACTCAACAGGGGGAAGGCGGGCGAGCAGTACTTC
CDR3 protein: CASRLNRGKAGEQYF

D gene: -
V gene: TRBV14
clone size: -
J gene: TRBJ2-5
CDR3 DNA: TGTGCCAGCAGCCAAGTAGGGGCGGGAGAGACCCAGTACTTC
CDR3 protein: CASSQVGAGETQYF

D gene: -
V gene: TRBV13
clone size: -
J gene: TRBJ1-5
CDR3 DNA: TGTGCCAGCAGCTTAGACAGAAATCAGCCCCAGCATTTT
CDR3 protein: CASSLDRNQPQHF

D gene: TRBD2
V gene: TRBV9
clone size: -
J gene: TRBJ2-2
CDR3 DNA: TGTGCCAGCAGCGTCAGCGGGGGGCTCACCGGGGAGCTGTTTTTT
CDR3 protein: CASSVSGGLTGELFF

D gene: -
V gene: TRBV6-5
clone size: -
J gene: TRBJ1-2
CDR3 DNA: TGTGCCAGCAGCTCAACCGGGACAATCAACTATGGCTACACCTTC
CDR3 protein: CASSSTGTINYGYTF

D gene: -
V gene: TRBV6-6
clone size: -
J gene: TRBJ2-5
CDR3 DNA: TGTGCCAGCAGCCGTCGCGGCGCGGAGACCCAGTACTTC
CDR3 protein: CASSRRGAETQYF

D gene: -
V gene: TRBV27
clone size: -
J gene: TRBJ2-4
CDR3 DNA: TGTGCCAGCCAATGCCGGGCCTTGATTCTAGCCAAAAACATTCAGTACTTC
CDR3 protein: CASQCRALILAKNIQYF

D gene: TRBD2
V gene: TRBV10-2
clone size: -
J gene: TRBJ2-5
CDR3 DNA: TGCGCCAGCTTGCTAGCGGGGGGGTACCAAGAGACCCAGTACTTC
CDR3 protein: CASLLAGGYQETQYF

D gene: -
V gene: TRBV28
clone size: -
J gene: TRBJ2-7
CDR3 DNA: TGTGCCAGCAGTTTATTTCGGGGGGCGGGTCAGAACCTCTACGAGCAGTACTTC
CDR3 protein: CASSLFRGAGQNLYEQYF

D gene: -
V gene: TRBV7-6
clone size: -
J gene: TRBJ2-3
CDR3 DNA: TGTGCCAGCAGCTTAGTCGGACAGAGCACAGATACGCAGTATTTT
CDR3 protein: CASSLVGQSTDTQYF

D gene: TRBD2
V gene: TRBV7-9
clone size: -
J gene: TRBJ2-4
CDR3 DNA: TGTGCCAGCAGCACCCGACTAGCGGGAGCCAAAAACATTCAGTACTTC
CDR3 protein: CASSTRLAGAKNIQYF